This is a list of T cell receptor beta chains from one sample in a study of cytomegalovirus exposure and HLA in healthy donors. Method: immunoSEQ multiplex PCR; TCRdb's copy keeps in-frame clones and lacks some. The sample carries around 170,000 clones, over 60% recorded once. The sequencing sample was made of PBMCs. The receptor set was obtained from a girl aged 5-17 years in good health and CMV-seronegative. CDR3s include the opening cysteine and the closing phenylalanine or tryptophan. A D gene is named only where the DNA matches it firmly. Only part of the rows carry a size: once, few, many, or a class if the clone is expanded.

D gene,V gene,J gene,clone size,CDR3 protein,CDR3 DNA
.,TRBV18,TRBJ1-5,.,CASSGTLGDQPQHF,TGTGCCAGCTCAGGGACACTGGGAGATCAGCCCCAGCATTTT
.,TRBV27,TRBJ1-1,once,CASSSEPPDVGAAFF,TGTGCCAGCAGTTCCGAACCACCCGACGTGGGGGCGGCTTTCTTT
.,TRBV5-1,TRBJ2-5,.,CASSLGPRETQYF,TGCGCCAGCAGCTTGGGTCCCCGGGAGACCCAGTACTTC
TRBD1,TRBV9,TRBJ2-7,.,CASSKEGANSYEQYF,TGTGCCAGCAGCAAAGAGGGGGCTAACTCCTACGAGCAGTACTTC
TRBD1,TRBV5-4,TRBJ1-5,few,CASSFGTGDTPQHF,TGTGCCAGCAGCTTTGGAACAGGGGACACGCCCCAGCATTTT
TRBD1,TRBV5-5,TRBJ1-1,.,CASSLRGRFPLNTEAFF,TGTGCCAGCAGCCTAAGGGGGCGTTTTCCCTTGAACACTGAAGCTTTCTTT
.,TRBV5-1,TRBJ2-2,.,CASRLAGQMNTGELFF,TGCGCCAGCAGGCTTGCGGGACAGATGAACACCGGGGAGCTGTTTTTT
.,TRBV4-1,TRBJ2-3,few,CASSQVALGRATDTQYF,TGCGCCAGCAGCCAAGTTGCTCTTGGGCGGGCCACAGATACGCAGTATTTT
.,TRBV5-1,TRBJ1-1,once,CASSLVTGSNTEAFF,TGCGCCAGCAGCTTGGTGACAGGATCGAACACTGAAGCTTTCTTT
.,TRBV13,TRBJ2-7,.,CASSSGLGGYEQYF,TGTGCCAGCAGTTCTGGGTTAGGGGGCTACGAGCAGTACTTC
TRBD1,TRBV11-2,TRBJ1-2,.,CASSSPTGLGGYTF,TGTGCCAGCAGCAGCCCGACAGGGTTGGGCGGCTACACCTTC
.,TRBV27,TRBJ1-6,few,CASSLNPGRASSYNSPLHF,TGTGCCAGCAGTTTGAACCCGGGCAGGGCGAGCTCCTATAATTCACCCCTCCACTTT
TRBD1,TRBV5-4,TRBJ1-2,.,CASSLSGGYGYTF,TGTGCCAGCAGCTTGTCAGGGGGCTATGGCTACACCTTC
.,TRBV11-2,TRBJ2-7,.,CASSLAQFSEEDF,TGTGCCAGCAGCTTAGCACAGTTTAGTGAGGAGGACTTC
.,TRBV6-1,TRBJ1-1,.,CASRQGKGAFF,TGTGCCAGCAGGCAGGGTAAGGGGGCTTTCTTT
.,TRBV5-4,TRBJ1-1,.,CASSQGASLEAFF,TGTGCCAGCAGCCAGGGTGCGTCTCTTGAAGCTTTCTTT
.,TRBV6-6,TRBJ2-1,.,CASSSQSGGIGNEQFF,TGTGCCAGCAGCTCACAGTCGGGGGGCATAGGGAATGAGCAGTTCTTC
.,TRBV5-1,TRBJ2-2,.,CASSSGADTGELFF,TGCGCCAGCAGCTCAGGGGCTGATACCGGGGAGCTGTTTTTT
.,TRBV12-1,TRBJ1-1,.,CASSFEFGGSTEAFF,TGTGCCAGCAGCTTTGAATTTGGTGGCAGCACTGAAGCTTTCTTT